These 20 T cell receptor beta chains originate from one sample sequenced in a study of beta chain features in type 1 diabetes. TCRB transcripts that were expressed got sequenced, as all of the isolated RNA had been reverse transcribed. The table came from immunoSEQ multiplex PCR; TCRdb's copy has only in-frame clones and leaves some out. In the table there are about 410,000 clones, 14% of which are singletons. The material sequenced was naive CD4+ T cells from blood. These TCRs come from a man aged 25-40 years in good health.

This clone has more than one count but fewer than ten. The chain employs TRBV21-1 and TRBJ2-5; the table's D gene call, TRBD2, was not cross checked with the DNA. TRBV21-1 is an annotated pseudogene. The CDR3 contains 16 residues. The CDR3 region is CASSSRQVVREETQYF. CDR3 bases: TGTGCCAGCAGCTCCCGGCAGGTGGTGCGGGAAGAGACCCAGTACTTC.

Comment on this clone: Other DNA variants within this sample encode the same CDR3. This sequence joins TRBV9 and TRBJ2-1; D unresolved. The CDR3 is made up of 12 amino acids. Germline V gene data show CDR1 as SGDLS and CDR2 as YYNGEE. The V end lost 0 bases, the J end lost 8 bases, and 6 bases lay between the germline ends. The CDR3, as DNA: TGTGCCAGCAGCGTAGAAGGCTATGAGCAGTTCTTC. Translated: CASSVEGYEQFF. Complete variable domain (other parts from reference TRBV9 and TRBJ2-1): DSGVTQTPKHLITATGQRVTLRCSPRSGDLSVYWYQQSLDQGLQFLIQYYNGEERAKGNILERFSAQQFPDLHSELNLSSLELGDSALYFCASSVEGYEQFFGPGTRLTVL.

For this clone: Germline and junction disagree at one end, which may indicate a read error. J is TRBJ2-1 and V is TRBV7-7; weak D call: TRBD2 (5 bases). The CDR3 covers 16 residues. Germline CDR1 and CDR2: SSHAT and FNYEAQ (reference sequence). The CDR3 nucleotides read TGTGCTAGCAGCCCAGGCAGCGGCAACTCCTACAATGAGCAGTTCTTC. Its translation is CASSPGSGNSYNEQFF.

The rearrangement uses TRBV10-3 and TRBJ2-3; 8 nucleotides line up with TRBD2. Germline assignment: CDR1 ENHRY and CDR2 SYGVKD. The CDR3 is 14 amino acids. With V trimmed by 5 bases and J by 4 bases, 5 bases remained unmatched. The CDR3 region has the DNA TGTGCCATCAGTAGCGGGAGTATCGCAGATACGCAGTATTTT. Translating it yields CAISSGSIADTQYF.

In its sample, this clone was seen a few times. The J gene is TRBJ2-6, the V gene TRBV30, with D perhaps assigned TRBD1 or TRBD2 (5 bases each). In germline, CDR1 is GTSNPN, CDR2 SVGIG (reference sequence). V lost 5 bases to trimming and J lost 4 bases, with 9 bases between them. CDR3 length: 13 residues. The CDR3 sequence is CAWGGPGANVLTF. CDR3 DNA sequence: TGTGCCTGGGGGGGTCCAGGGGCCAACGTCCTGACTTTC.

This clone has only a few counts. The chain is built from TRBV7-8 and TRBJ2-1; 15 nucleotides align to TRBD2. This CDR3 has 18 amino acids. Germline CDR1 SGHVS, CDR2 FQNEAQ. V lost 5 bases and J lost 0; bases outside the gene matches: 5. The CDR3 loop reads CASSPGTSGRSSYNEQFF. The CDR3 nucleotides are TGTGCCAGCAGCCCCGGGACTAGCGGGAGGAGCTCCTACAATGAGCAGTTCTTC.

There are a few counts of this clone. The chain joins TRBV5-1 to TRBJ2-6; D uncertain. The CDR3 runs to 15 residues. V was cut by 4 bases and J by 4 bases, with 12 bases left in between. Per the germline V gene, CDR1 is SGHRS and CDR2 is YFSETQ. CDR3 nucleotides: TGCGCCAGCAGCCCATGGATGAGGGGGGCCAACGTCCTGACTTTC. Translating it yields CASSPWMRGANVLTF.

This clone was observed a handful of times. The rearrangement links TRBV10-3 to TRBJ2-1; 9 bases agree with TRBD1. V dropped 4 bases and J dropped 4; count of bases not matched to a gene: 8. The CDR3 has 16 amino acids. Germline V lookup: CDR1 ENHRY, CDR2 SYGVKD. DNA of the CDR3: TGTGCCATCAGTGGGAGGACAGGGGATCGGTACAATGAGCAGTTCTTC. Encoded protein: CAISGRTGDRYNEQFF.

The CDR3 protein is CASSPLGGYEQYF. The CDR3 DNA is TGCGCCAGCAGCCCACTTGGGGGCTACGAGCAGTACTTC. The rearrangement uses TRBV4-1 and TRBJ2-7; D is possibly TRBD1 or TRBD2 (5 bases each). The CDR3 length is 13 residues. Trimming left V 4 bases short and J 3 bases short, with 10 bases between. The germline V gene has CDR1 MGHRA and CDR2 YSYEKL.

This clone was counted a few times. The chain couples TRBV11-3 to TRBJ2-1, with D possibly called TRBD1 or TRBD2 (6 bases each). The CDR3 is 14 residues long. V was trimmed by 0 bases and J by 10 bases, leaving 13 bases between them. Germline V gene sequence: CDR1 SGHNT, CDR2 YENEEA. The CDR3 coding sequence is TGTGCCAGCAGCTTAGATAATCGGGGGCTCGAGCAGTTCTTC. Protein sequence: CASSLDNRGLEQFF.

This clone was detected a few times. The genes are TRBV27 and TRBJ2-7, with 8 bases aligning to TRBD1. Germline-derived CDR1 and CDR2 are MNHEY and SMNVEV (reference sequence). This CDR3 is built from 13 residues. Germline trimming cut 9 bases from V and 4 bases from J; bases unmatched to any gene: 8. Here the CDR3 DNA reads TGTGCCAGTCGTGGGACAGGTCTATACGAGCAGTACGTC. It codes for CASRGTGLYEQYV.

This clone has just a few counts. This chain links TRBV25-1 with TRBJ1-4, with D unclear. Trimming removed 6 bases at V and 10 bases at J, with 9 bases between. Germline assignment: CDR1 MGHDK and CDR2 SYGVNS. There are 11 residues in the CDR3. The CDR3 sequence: CASRVQGKLFF. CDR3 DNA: TGTGCCAGCAGGGTACAAGGAAAACTGTTTTTT.

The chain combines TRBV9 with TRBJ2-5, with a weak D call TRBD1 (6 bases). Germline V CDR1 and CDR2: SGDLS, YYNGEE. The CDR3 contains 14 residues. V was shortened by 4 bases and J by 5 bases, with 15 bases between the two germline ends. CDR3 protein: CASSPRLRGETQYF. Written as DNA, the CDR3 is TGTGCCAGCAGCCCCAGACTGAGGGGGGAGACCCAGTACTTC.

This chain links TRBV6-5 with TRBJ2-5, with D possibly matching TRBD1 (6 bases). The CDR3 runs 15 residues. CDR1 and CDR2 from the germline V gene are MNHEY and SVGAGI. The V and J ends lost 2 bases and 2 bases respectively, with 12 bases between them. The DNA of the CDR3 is TGTGCCAGCAGTTACGCTACAGGGTGGCAAGAGACCCAGTACTTC. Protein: CASSYATGWQETQYF.

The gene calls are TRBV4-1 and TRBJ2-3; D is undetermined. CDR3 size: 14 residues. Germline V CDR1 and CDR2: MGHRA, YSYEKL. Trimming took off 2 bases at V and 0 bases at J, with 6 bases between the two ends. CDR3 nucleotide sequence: TGCGCCAGCAGCCAAAAGACGAGCACAGATACGCAGTATTTT. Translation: CASSQKTSTDTQYF.

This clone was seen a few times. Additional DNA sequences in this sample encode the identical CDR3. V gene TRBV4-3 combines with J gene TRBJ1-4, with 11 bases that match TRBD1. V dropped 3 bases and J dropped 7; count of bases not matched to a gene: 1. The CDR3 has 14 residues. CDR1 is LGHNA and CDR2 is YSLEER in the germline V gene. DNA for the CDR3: TGCGCCAGCAGCCAGGGACAGGGGGGTGAAAAACTGTTTTTT. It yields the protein CASSQGQGGEKLFF.

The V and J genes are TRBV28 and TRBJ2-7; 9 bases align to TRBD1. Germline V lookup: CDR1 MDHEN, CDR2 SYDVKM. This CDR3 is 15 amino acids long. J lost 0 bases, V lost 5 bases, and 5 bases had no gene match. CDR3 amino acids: CASSPAGQGSYEQYV. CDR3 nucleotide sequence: TGTGCCAGCAGTCCTGCGGGACAGGGCTCCTACGAGCAGTACGTC.

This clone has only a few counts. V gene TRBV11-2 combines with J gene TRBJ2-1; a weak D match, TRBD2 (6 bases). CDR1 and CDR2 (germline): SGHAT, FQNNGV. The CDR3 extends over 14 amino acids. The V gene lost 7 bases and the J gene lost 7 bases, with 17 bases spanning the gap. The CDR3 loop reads CASTQKTSRNEQFF. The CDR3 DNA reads TGTGCCAGCACCCAAAAGACTAGTCGTAATGAGCAGTTCTTC.

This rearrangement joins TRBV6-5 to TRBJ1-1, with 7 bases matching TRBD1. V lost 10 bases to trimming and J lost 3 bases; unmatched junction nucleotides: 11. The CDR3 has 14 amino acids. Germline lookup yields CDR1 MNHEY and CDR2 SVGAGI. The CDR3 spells CATRLGGGHTEAFF. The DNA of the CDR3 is TGTGCCACCCGATTAGGAGGGGGCCACACTGAAGCTTTCTTT.

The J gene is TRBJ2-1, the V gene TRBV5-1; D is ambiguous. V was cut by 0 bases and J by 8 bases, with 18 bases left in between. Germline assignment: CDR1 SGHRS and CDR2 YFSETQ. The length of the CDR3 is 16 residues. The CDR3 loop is CASSLGNANQLDEQFF. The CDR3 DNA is TGCGCCAGCAGCTTGGGCAACGCGAACCAGTTAGATGAGCAGTTCTTC. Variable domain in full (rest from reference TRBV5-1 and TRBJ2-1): KAGVTQTPRYLIKTRGQQVTLSCSPISGHRSVSWYQQTPGQGLQFLFEYFSETQRNKGNFPGRFSGRQFSNSRSEMNVSTLELGDSALYLCASSLGNANQLDEQFFGPGTRLTVL.